The T cell receptor (beta chain) described here comes from a study of shared clonotypes between healthy human individuals. Overall study results and limits: Sampling involved blood alone; tissue repertoires likely differ.

With unsorted samples, genomic DNA was obtained from 100 million or so PBMCs. On this clone: The antigen is undetermined.

In germline, CDR1 is MNHEY, CDR2 SMNVEV (reference sequence). V gave up 9 bases and J gave up 2 bases, with 11 bases separating them. The CDR3 is 13 amino acids. Profiled with immunoSEQ multiplex PCR; TCRdb holds only in-frame clones, not every one. In the table there are some 490,000 clones, approximately 82% of which are singletons. The sequence was collected from a woman aged 40-49 years in good health. Some clones in this sample may be carry-over from other donors' samples. The specimen sequenced was PBMCs. This chain connects TRBV27 to TRBJ2-1, with D unresolved. The CDR3 protein is CASRVLTYNEQFF. The CDR3 DNA reads TGTGCCAGTAGAGTTCTTACCTACAATGAGCAGTTCTTC.